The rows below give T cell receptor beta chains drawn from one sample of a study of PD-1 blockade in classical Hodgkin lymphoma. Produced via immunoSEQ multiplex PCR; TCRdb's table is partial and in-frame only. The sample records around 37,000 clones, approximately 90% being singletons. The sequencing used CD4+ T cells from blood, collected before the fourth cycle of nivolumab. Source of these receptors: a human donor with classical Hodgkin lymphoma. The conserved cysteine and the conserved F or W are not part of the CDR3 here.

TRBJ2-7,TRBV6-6,ASSSVGEGYEQY
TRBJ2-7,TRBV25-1,ASRGQGREQY
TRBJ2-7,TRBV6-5,ASSSMTSGRYYEQY
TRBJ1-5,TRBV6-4,ASILGGRQPQH
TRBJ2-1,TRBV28,ASRSPPGYEQF
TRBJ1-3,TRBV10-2,ASSQAGAGNTIY
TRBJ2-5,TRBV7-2,ASSFSPRETQY
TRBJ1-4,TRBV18,ASSPRQANEKLF
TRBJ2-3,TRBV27,ASSKNVAGPPSSTDTQY
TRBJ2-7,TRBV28,ASRSRTPRGEQY
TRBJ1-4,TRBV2,ASSPLINLSGATNEKLF
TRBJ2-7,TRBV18,ASSPYHIGSYEQY
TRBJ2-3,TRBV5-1,ASYQGALGTDTQY
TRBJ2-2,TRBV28,ASSFGAQQGRELF
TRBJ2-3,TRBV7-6,ASSLGYTDTQY
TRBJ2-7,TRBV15,ATSRLAGATYEQY
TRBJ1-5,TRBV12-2,ASRRPGQGGCGNQPQH
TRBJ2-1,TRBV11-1,ASSLGLAGGGSYNEQF
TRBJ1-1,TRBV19,ASSTGQMNTEAF
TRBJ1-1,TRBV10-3,AISVKAENTEAF
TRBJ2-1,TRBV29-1,SVEEDRGRAYNEQF
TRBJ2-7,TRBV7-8,ASSTGTLAYEQY
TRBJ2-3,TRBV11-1,ASSRHLAEGADTQY
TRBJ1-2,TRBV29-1,SVTGQGLYYGYT
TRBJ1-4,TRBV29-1,SVAYRNEKLF
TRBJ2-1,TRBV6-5,ASSYGSGISYNEQF
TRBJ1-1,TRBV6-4,ASSDRGVTEAF
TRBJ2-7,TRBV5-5,ASSSNPGTGSYEQY
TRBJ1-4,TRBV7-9,ASSRDRNEKLF
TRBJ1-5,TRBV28,ASSPLSVGGSNQPQH
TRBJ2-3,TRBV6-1,ASSVLDTQY
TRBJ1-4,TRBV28,ASSYPRGNEKLF
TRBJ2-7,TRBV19,ASSPDTEYEQY
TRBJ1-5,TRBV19,ASRPGHDGQPQH
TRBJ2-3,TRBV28,ASSPNKQEDTQY
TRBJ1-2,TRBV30,AWSEFYGYT
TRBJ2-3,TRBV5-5,ASTPRLAGEDTQY
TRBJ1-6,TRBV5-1,ASSAGNNSPLH
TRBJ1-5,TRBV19,ASKGQGSYSNQPQH
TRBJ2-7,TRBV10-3,AISESAGEYEQY